This T cell receptor (beta chain) was profiled in a study of blood T cells in healthy people across ages. V was pared by 5 bases and J by 9 bases, with 14 bases between. Looked up from germline, CDR1 is SQVTM and CDR2 is ANQGSEA. This CDR3 region has 12 residues. With a J-beta primer mix and a sample-barcoded 5' primer, a second PCR ran roughly 6 to 11 cycles. TCRdb recomputed calls from the 5' RACE reads with MiXCR, one row per CDR3 protein. The sample contains roughly 2 million distinct CDR3 sequences, roughly 49% of which appear only once. The rearrangement links TRBV29-1 to TRBJ2-1; D is perhaps TRBD1 or TRBD2 (5 bases each). This TCR derives from a woman in her thirties or forties in good health. Sequencing input: blood. CDR3 in amino acids: CSVNEGGGEQFF. CDR3 in DNA: TGCAGCGTTAATGAGGGTGGGGGTGAGCAGTTCTTC.